This entry is about one T cell receptor (beta chain). Its antigen has not been determined. Base qualities are not recorded, but no much larger clone differs from it by a single base. The receptor library was made with 5' RACE. Sequenced using an Illumina HiSeq 2500. A second about 7 to 12 cycle PCR used a sample-barcoded 5' primer and a J-beta primer mix. A template-switch 5' adaptor carrying 12 random nucleotides introduced a unique molecular identifier onto each TCR beta cDNA molecule. At least 3 million CDR3-containing paired-end reads were obtained from each sample. First-strand cDNA synthesis was performed from all RNA using the Mint cDNA synthesis kit, with priming by a TRBC-specific oligonucleotide. Following uracil-DNA glycosylase treatment, all cDNA underwent a first 18-cycle PCR with the universal primers M1SS and BC2_uni_R. The original methods were these. Each sample was normalized by randomly selecting 1 million high-quality reads, each carrying a distinct molecular identifier. Reads with shared molecular identifiers were discarded instead of being binned into consensus sequences. MiTCR, with a Q25 quality threshold and the strictest error-elimination algorithm, was used for CDR3 identification, clonotype clustering and error correction. A nonparametric unseen species model with Euler transformation was used to estimate lower-bound total TCR beta diversity. Using fastp at Q25 and MiXCR, TCRdb reprocessed the public reads and kept productive beta chains. Each CDR3 protein gets just one entry, which takes the most common genes and DNA from the rows behind it. TCRdb assigned the V and J calls; the authors' analysis was not used. A total of some 1.4 million distinct CDR3 sequences appear in this sample, 35% to 45% of them only once. Clones ranked in the top ten supply 7.9% of the sample.

The record originates from a study of blood T cells in healthy people across ages (dated by TCRdb to the mid-2010s). A note on the overall study: Template switching captured roughly one uniquely barcoded TCR beta cDNA molecule per two T cells in model experiments. Age-related changes in TCR beta repertoire diversity were measured in the study by deep sequencing normalized with unique cDNA molecular identifiers. Donors were grouped into four age groups: young (average approximately 16 years), middle-aged (about 38), aged (about 60) and long-lived (over 80). To avoid experimental bias, donors of different ages were spread randomly across the sequencing lanes. The study analyzed two additional independent replicas of 1 million unique cDNA reads from the same blood draw for two donors, one aged 18 to 29 and one aged 80 or older. The paper's findings and limits, for the study overall: Compared with the aged group, the long-lived group had more naive CD4+ T cells, fewer expanded clones and increased TCR diversity, suggesting age selection. Estimates of total diversity based on one million sequenced T cells were considered lower bounds and underestimates. Because profiling used bulk unsorted PBMCs, naive and antigen-experienced compartments could not be compared conclusively. There was a strong correlation between observed TCR beta diversity and the percentage of naive T cells measured by flow cytometry. Observed TCR beta diversity per million T cells fell roughly linearly with age, and a significant reduction was already apparent by age around 40. Because the CMV infection status of the donors was unknown, age-related changes in expanded clonotypes may potentially have been confounded.

Donors were a few dozen systemically healthy Caucasian individuals from Russia aged roughly 6 to 90 years. Approximately 9.3 milliliters of peripheral blood were collected from each donor into EDTA-treated Vacutainer tubes. PBMCs were isolated by Ficoll-Paque density-gradient centrifugation, with at least 6.5 million obtained per sample. Total RNA, at least 6 micrograms per sample, was extracted from PBMCs with Trizol reagent. For every donor, flow cytometry on a PBMC aliquot measured the percentage of naive CD45RAhigh/CD27high T cells. The CDR3 runs 14 residues from the cysteine to the phenylalanine. Only the CDR3 portion is preserved as DNA: 42 bases, with reading frame beginning at the first base. V is cut by 1 base and J by 2 bases, and the space between the germline ends is 7 bases. The germline V gene provides CDR1 SGHTA and CDR2 FQGNSA.

The specimen sequenced was blood. The TCR comes from a woman under 30 in good health. This receptor chain uses TRBV7-2 and TRBJ2-3; the D gene is not confidently resolved. The bases read TGTGCCAGCAGCTTAGGGGTCCACACAGATACGCAGTATTTT. Its amino acids are CASSLGVHTDTQYF. The variable domain in full, with residues beyond the CDR3 obtained from the reference TRBV7-2 and TRBJ2-3 genes, is GAGVSQSPSNKVTEKGKDVELRCDPISGHTALYWYRQSLGQGLEFLIYFQGNSAPDKSGLPSDRFSAERTGGSVSTLTIQRTQQEDSAVYLCASSLGVHTDTQYFGPGTRLTVL.